The rows below give T cell receptor beta chains drawn from one sample of a study of blood T cell repertoires in COVID-19. The assay was immunoSEQ multiplex PCR, and TCRdb's table has in-frame clones only and misses some. The sample carries a few hundred thousand clones, 90% recorded once. Material for sequencing was peripheral blood. The origin of the receptors is a woman in her fifties or sixties with COVID-19, enrolled during active disease. The CDR3 runs from the conserved cysteine through the conserved F or W. A D gene is named only where the DNA matches it firmly. A clone size is listed for some rows: how often the clone was seen (once, few, many), or a class if it is expanded.

j_call v_call clone_size d_call cdr3_aa cdr3_nt
TRBJ2-5 TRBV7-8 - - CASSLVSGGQETQYF TGTGCCAGCAGCTTAGTTTCCGGGGGACAAGAGACCCAGTACTTC
TRBJ1-1 TRBV5-6 - - CASSFLRSTEAFF TGTGCCAGCAGCTTTTTGAGATCCACTGAAGCTTTCTTT
TRBJ2-1 TRBV9 - TRBD1 CASSPRVGQLNEQFF TGTGCCAGCAGCCCGAGGGTGGGACAGCTAAATGAGCAGTTCTTC
TRBJ2-1 TRBV11-2 - - CASSLVVGAGGNEQFF TGTGCCAGCAGCTTAGTAGTGGGGGCCGGAGGCAATGAGCAGTTCTTC
TRBJ1-1 TRBV4-3 - - CASSPTSGTEAFF TGCGCCAGCAGCCCCACTTCGGGAACTGAAGCTTTCTTT
TRBJ1-1 TRBV6-5 - TRBD1 CASRPTGGTEAFF TGTGCCAGCAGGCCGACAGGGGGCACTGAAGCTTTCTTT
TRBJ1-4 TRBV5-5 - - CASSLGPRATNEKLFF TGTGCCAGCAGCTTGGGACCCAGGGCAACTAATGAAAAACTGTTTTTT
TRBJ1-2 TRBV9 few - CASSAGGGYGYTF TGTGCCAGCAGCGCCGGGGGGGGCTATGGCTACACCTTC
TRBJ2-1 TRBV7-2 - TRBD2 CASSLDPIARGGAYNEQFF TGTGCCAGCAGCTTAGATCCCATAGCTCGGGGGGGGGCCTACAATGAGCAGTTCTTC
TRBJ1-1 TRBV30 - TRBD1 CAWRGGQGLTEAFF TGTGCCTGGAGAGGAGGACAGGGGTTGACTGAAGCTTTCTTT
TRBJ2-7 TRBV19 - - CASSIGGVSSYEQYF TGTGCCAGTAGTATAGGCGGGGTAAGCTCCTACGAGCAGTACTTC
TRBJ2-1 TRBV24-1 - TRBD1 CATSDRGQGKVGNEQFF TGTGCCACCAGTGATCGCGGACAGGGGAAGGTTGGCAATGAGCAGTTCTTC
TRBJ1-4 TRBV11-2 - - CASSLAAGESEKLFF TGTGCCAGCAGCTTAGCGGCAGGGGAGAGTGAAAAACTGTTTTTT
TRBJ1-1 TRBV5-6 - - CASSPRGSLNTEAFF TGTGCCAGCAGCCCCCGCGGGAGTCTTAACACTGAAGCTTTCTTT
TRBJ1-5 TRBV19 once - CASSPGKASSNQPQHF TGTGCCAGTAGTCCGGGTAAGGCCTCGAGCAATCAGCCCCAGCATTTT
TRBJ2-7 TRBV3-1/TRBV3-2 - - CASSQESGSYEQYF TGTGCCAGCAGCCAAGAATCTGGCAGCTACGAGCAGTACTTC